This TCR beta chain originates from a study of T cell repertoires in cytomegalovirus infection. Study as a whole: Indications of both CMV infection and matching HLA type were provided by public TCR beta signatures. General study results and limits: Predominance within the ex vivo response was attributable to HLA-C-restricted CMV-specific TCR beta clonotypes. Frequencies of public TCR beta families were cumulated, and this identified carriers of CMV plus the relevant HLA.

The CDR3 has 15 residues. CDR1 is LGHDT, CDR2 YNNKEL, per germline (reference sequence). The trim removed 1 base at V and 5 bases at J, leaving 8 bases unmatched. As regards this clonotype: Antigen unknown.

MiXCR was run by TCRdb on the reads, yielding one entry per CDR3 protein. The sample carries around 530,000 distinct CDR3 sequences, roughly 29% recorded once. This TCR came from a human donor in good health (CMV status not recorded). Some clones in this sample may be carry-over from other donors' samples. The sequencing input was PBMCs. This chain joins TRBV3-1 and TRBJ2-7, with 7 bases lining up with TRBD1. CDR3: CASSQGTGPRNEQYF. CDR3 DNA sequence: TGTGCCAGCAGCCAAGGGACAGGACCCCGAAACGAGCAGTACTTC.